This T cell receptor (beta chain) was captured by sequencing in a study of cytomegalovirus exposure and HLA in healthy donors. The V gene lost 1 base and the J gene lost 1 base, with 4 bases spanning the gap. The CDR3 length is 13 residues. CDR1 MGHRA and CDR2 YSYEKL come from the germline V gene. Amplification used 60 Vbeta primers and 13 Jbeta primers. Data came from immunoSEQ multiplex PCR; TCRdb stores just in-frame clones and leaves some out. The sample includes 150,000 to 180,000 clones, under 85% of them seen just once. The chain uses TRBV4-1 and TRBJ2-5; D uncertain. Sample: PBMCs. The clonotype comes from a young man in good health and CMV-seronegative. The CDR3 DNA is TGCGCCAGCAGCCAAGTCAGCCAAGAGACCCAGTACTTC. It is translated as CASSQVSQETQYF.